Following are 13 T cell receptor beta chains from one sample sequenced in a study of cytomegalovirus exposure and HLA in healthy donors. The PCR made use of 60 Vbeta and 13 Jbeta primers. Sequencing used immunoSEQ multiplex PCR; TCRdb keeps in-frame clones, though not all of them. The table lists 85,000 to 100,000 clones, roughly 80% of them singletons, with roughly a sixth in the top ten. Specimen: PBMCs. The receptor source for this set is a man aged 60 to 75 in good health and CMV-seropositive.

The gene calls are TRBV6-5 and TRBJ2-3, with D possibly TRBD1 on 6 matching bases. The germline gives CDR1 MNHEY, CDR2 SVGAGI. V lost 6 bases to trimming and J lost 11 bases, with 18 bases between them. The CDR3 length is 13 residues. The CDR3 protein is CASSERQAGEQYF. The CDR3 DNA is TGTGCCAGCAGCGAACGACAGGCCGGAGAGCAGTATTTT.

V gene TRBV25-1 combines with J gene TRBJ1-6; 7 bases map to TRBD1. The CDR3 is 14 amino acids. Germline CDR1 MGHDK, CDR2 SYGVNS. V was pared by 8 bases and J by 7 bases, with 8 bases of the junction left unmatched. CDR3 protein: CASARPGQNSPLHF. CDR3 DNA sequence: TGTGCCAGCGCCCGACCGGGACAGAATTCACCCCTCCACTTT. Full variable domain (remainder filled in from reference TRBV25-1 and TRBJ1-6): EADIYQTPRYLVIGTGKKITLECSQTMGHDKMYWYQQDPGMELHLIHYSYGVNSTEKGDLSSESTVSRIRTEHFPLTLESARPSHTSQYLCASARPGQNSPLHFGNGTRLTVT.

DNA of the CDR3: TGTGCCAGCTCAAGGACAGGGGCCTACGAGCAGTACTTC. Encoded protein: CASSRTGAYEQYF. This chain connects TRBV6-5 to TRBJ2-5; 9 bases align to TRBD1. The DNA end is more similar to TRBJ2-7, so the J call may be wrong. The V gene's germline CDR1 is MNHEY and CDR2 SVGAGI. The CDR3 is 13 residues long.

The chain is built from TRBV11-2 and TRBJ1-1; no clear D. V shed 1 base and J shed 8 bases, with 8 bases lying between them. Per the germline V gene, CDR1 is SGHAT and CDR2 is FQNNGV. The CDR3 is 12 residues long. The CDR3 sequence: CASSLGASEAFF. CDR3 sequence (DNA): TGTGCCAGCAGCTTAGGGGCATCGGAAGCTTTCTTT.

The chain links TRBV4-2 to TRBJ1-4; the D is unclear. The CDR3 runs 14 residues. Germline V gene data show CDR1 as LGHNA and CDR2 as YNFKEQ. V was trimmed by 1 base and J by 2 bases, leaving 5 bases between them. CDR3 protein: CASSQGATNEKLFF. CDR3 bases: TGTGCCAGCAGCCAAGGGGCGACTAATGAAAAACTGTTTTTT.

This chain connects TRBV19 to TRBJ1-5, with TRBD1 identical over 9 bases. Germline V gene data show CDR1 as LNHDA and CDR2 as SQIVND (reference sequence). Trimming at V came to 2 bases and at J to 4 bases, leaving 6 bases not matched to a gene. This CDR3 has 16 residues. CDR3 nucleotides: TGTGCCAGTAGTATATCGGACAGGGGAGAAAATCAGCCCCAGCATTTT. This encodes CASSISDRGENQPQHF.

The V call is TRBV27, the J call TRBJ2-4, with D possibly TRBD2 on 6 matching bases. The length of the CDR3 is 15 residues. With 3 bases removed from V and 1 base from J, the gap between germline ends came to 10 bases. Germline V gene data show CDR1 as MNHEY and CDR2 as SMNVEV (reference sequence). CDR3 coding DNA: TGTGCCAGCAGTTTCGGAGGGTGGGCCAAAAACATTCAGTACTTC. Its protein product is CASSFGGWAKNIQYF.

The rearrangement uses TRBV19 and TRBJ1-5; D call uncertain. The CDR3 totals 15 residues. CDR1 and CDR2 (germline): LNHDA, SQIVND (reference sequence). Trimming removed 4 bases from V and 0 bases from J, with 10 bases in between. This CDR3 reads CASSSAAASNQPQHF. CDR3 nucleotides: TGTGCCAGTAGTAGTGCGGCAGCTAGCAATCAGCCCCAGCATTTT.

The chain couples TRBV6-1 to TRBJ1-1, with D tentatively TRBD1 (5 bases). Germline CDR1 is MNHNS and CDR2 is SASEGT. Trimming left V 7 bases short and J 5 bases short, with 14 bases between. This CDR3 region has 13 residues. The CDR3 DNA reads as TGTGCCAGCACCGATGGGGGGGGTACTGAAGCTTTCTTT. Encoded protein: CASTDGGGTEAFF.

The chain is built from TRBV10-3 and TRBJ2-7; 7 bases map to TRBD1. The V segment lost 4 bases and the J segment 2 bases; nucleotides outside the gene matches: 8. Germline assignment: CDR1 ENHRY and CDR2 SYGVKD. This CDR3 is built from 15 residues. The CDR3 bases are TGTGCCATCAGTGCTTTTCGGGACAGAGCCTACGAGCAGTACTTC. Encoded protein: CAISAFRDRAYEQYF.

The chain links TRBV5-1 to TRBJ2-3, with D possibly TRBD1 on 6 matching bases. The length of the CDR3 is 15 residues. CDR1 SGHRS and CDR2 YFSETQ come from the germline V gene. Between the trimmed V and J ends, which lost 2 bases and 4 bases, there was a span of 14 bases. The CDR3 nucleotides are TGCGCCAGCAGCTTTGCCCCCACAGGGCCAGATACGCAGTATTTT. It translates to CASSFAPTGPDTQYF.

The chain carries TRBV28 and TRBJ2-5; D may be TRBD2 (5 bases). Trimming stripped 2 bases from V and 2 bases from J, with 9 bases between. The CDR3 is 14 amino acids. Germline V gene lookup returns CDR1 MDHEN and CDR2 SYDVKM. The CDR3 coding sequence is TGTGCCAGCAGTTTAATCGGGGTTCAAGAGACCCAGTACTTC. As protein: CASSLIGVQETQYF. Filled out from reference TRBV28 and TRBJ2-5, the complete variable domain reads DVKVTQSSRYLVKRTGEKVFLECVQDMDHENMFWYRQDPGLGLRLIYFSYDVKMKEKGDIPEGYSVSREKKERFSLILESASTNQTSMYLCASSLIGVQETQYFGPGTRLLVL.

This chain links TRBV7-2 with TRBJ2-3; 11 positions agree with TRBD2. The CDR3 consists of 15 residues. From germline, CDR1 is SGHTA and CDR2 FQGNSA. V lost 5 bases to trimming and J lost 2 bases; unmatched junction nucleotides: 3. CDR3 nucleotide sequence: TGTGCCAGCAGCCCGGGACTAGCGGCCACAGATACGCAGTATTTT. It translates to CASSPGLAATDTQYF.